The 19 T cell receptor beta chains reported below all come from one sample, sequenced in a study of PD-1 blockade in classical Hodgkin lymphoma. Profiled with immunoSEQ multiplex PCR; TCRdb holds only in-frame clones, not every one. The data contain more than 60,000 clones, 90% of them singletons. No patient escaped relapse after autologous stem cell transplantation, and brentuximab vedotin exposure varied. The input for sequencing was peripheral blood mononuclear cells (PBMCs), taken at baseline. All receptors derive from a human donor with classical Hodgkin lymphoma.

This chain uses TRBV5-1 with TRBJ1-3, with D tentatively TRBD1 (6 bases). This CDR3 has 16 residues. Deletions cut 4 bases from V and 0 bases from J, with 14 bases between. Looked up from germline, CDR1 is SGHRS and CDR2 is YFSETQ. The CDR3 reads CASSPNQGISGNTIYF. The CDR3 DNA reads TGCGCCAGCAGCCCGAACCAGGGGATCTCTGGAAACACCATATATTTT.

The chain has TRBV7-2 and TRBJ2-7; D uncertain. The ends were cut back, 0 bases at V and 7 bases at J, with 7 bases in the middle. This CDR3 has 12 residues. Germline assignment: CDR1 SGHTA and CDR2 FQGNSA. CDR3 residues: CASSLAAREQYF. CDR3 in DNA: TGTGCCAGCAGCTTAGCCGCCCGTGAGCAGTACTTC.

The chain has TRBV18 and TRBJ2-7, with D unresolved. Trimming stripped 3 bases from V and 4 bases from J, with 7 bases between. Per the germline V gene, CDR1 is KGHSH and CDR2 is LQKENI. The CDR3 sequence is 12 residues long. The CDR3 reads CASSPSPYEQYF. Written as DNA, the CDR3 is TGTGCCAGCTCACCGAGTCCGTACGAGCAGTACTTC.

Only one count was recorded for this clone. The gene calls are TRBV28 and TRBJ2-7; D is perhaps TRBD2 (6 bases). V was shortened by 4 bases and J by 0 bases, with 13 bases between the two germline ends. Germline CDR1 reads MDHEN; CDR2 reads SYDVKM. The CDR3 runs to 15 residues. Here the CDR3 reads CASSSWLANSYEQYF. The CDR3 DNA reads TGTGCCAGCAGTTCTTGGCTAGCGAACTCCTACGAGCAGTACTTC.

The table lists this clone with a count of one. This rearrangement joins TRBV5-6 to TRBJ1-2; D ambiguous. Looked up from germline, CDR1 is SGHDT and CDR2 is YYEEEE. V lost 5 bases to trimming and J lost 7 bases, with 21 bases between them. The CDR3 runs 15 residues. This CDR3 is CASRRGWENAGGYTF. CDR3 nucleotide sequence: TGTGCCAGCAGGCGGGGTTGGGAAAATGCTGGTGGCTACACCTTC.

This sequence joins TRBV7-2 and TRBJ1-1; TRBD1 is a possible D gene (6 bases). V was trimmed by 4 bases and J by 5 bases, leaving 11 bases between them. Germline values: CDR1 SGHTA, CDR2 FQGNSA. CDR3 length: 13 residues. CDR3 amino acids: CASSSSGVTEAFF. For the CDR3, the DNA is TGTGCCAGCAGCTCATCAGGGGTAACTGAAGCTTTCTTT.

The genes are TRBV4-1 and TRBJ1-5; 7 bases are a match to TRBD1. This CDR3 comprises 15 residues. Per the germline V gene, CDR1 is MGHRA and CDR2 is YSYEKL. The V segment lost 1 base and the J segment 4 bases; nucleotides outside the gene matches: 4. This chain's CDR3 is CASSQVRQGNQPQHF. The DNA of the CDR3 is TGCGCCAGCAGCCAAGTGCGACAGGGTAATCAGCCCCAGCATTTT.

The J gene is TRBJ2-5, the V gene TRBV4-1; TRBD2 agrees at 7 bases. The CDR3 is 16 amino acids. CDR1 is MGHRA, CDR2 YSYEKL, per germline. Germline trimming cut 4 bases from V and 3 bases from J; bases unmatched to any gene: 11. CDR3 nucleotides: TGCGCCAGCAGCCCCGCCGAGGCTAGCGGTAAAGAGACCCAGTACTTC. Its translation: CASSPAEASGKETQYF.

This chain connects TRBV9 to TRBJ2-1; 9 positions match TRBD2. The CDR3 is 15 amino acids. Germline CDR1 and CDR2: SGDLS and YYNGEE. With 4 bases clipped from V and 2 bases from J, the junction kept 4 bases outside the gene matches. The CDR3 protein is CASSQTSGPYNEQFF. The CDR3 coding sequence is TGTGCCAGCAGCCAGACTAGCGGACCCTACAATGAGCAGTTCTTC.

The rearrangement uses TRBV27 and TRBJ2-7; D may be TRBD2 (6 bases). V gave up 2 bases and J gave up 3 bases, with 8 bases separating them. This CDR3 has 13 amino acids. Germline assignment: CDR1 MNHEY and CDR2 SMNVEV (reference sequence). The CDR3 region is CASSLRGGYEQYF. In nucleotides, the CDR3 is TGTGCCAGCAGTTTAAGGGGAGGCTACGAGCAGTACTTC.

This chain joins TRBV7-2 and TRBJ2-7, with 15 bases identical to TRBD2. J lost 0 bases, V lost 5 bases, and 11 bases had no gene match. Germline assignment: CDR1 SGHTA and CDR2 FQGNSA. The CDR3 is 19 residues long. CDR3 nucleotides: TGTGCCAGCAGCAAGTGGGGACTAGCGGGGGGTTCGAGCTCCTACGAGCAGTACTTC. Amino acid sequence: CASSKWGLAGGSSSYEQYF.

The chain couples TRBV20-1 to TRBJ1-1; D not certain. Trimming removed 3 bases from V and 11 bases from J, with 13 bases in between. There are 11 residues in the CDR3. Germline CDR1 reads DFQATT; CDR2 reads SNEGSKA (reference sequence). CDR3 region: CSARSGIWAFF. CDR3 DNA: TGCAGTGCTAGGAGTGGGATTTGGGCTTTCTTT.

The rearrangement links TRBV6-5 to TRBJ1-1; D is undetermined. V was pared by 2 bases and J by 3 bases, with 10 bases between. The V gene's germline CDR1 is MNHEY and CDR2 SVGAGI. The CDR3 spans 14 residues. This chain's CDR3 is CASSYNGYDTEAFF. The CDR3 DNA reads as TGTGCCAGCAGTTACAATGGGTATGACACTGAAGCTTTCTTT.

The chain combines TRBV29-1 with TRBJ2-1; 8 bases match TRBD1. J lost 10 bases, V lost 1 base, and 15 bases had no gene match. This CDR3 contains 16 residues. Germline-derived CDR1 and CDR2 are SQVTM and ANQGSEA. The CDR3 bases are TGCAGCGTTGAAGGGGGGTCCACAGGGGGTGCGAAAGAGCAGTTCTTC. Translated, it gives CSVEGGSTGGAKEQFF.

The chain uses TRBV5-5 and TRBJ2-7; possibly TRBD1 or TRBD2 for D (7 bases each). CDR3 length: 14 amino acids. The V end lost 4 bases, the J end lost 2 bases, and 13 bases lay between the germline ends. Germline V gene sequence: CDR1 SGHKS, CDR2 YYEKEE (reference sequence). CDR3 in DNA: TGTGCCAGCAGCAGCGGGGACAGAGCCTACGAGCAGTACTTC. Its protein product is CASSSGDRAYEQYF.

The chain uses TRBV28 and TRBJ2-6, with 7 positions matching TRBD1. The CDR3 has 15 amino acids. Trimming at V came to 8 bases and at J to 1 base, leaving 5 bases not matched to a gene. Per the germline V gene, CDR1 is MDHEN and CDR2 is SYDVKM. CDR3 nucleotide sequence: TGTGCCAGCCGGGACAGAGCTTCTGGGGCCAACGTCCTGACTTTC. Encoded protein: CASRDRASGANVLTF.

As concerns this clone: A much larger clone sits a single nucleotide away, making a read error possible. CDR3 sequence reads: CASTHGPGSTEAFF. Written as DNA, the CDR3 is TGTGCCAGTACCCACGGTCCGGGGAGCACTGAAGCTTTCTTT. This rearrangement joins TRBV19 to TRBJ1-1; D remains unclear. The CDR3 spans 14 residues. Germline lookup yields CDR1 LNHDA and CDR2 SQIVND (reference sequence). With 7 bases removed from V and 4 bases from J, the gap between germline ends came to 16 bases.

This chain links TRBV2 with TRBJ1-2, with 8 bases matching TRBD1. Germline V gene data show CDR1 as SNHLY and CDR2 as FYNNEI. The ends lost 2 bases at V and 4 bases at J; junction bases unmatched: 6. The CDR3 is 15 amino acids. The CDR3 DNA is TGTGCCAGCAGTGAATCCCCCGGACAGGGCTATGGCTACACCTTC. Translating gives CASSESPGQGYGYTF.

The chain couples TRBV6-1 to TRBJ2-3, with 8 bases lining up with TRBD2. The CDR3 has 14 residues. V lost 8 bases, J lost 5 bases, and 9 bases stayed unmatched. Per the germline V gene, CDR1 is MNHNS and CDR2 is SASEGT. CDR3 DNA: TGTGCCAGCGTGAGCGAGCGGGAGATAGATACGCAGTATTTT. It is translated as CASVSEREIDTQYF.